This T cell receptor (beta chain) originates from a study of T cells in Graves' hyperthyroidism and ophthalmopathy. V lost 6 bases to trimming and J lost 4 bases; unmatched junction nucleotides: 17. The CDR3 runs 18 residues. CDR1 and CDR2 (germline): SNHLY, FYNNEI. General study findings and limits: Model-based prediction identified ophthalmopathy a median around 6.5 months prior to its onset.

This clonotype has only a few counts. The antigen remains undetermined. Graves' hyperthyroidism qualified as stable when ophthalmopathy did not progress within 18 months. Using RNA transcripts as the source, TCR beta CDR3 regions were amplified. Initially, a first-round RT-PCR of the TCR CDR3 employed the HTBI primer set. Via MiXCR, TCRdb re-called the multiplex PCR reads, giving one row per CDR3 protein. Here the sample spans about 680,000 distinct CDR3 sequences, roughly a third being singletons. The sequence came from a woman aged 40 to 49 with Graves' hyperthyroidism. The source material was blood. This sequence joins TRBV2 and TRBJ1-2; 10 bases fit TRBD1. CDR3 protein: CASSDIPGQGTYPYGYTF. The CDR3 DNA follows: TGTGCCAGCAGCGATATTCCGGGACAGGGGACCTACCCCTATGGCTACACCTTC.